This T cell receptor (beta chain) is from a study of blood T cell repertoires in COVID-19. This CDR3 has 12 amino acids. Germline V gives CDR1 SGHVS, CDR2 FQNEAQ. V lost 5 bases, J lost 5 bases, and 9 bases lay in between. Clones were read by immunoSEQ multiplex PCR, and TCRdb kept only the in-frame ones, dropping some. Here the sample spans under 200,000 clones, approximately 88% being singletons. The gene calls are TRBV7-8 and TRBJ1-1; TRBD1 might be the D (6 bases). What was sequenced was peripheral blood. This sequence originates from a woman in her sixties or seventies with acute or convalescent COVID-19. The CDR3 reads CASSHQGTEAFF. CDR3 DNA: TGTGCCAGCAGCCATCAGGGGACTGAAGCTTTCTTT.